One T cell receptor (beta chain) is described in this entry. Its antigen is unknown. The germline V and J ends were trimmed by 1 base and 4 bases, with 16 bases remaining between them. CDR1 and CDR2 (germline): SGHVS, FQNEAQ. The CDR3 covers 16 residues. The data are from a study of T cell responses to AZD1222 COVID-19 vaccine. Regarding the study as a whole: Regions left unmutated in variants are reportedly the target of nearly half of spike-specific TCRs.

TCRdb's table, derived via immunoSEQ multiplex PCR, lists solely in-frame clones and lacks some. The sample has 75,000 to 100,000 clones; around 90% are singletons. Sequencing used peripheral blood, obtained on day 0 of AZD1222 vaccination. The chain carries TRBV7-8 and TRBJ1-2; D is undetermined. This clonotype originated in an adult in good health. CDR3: CASSLGVGRVVYGYTF. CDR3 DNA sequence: TGTGCCAGCAGCTTAGGGGTGGGGAGGGTGGTCTATGGCTACACCTTC.